Following are 22 T cell receptor beta chains from one sample sequenced in a study of graft-versus-host responses after intestinal transplantation. These receptors' antigens are unknown. The data were produced by immunoSEQ multiplex PCR, yet TCRdb's version contains in-frame clones alone and is incomplete. The sample shows tens of thousands of clones, approximately 91% of them seen only once. The source material was unstimulated CD4+ T cells sorted from spleen or lymph node cells, sampled before transplant. These receptors all come from a human donor who was the organ donor for an intestinal transplant.

The chain combines TRBV6-6 with TRBJ2-5, with 11 nucleotides matching TRBD1. There are 15 residues in the CDR3. J gave up 5 bases and V 5 bases, and 7 bases lay outside the gene matches. Per germline, CDR1 MNHNY and CDR2 SVGAGI (reference sequence). CDR3 nucleotides: TGTGCCAGCAGTCCCTATGGGACAGGGGGGGAGACCCAGTACTTC. Protein product: CASSPYGTGGETQYF.

This rearrangement joins TRBV6-6 to TRBJ2-1; D may match TRBD1 or TRBD2 (6 bases each). Trimming left V 5 bases short and J 10 bases short, with 9 bases between. The CDR3 runs 11 residues. Germline values: CDR1 MNHNY, CDR2 SVGAGI (reference sequence). CDR3 nucleotide sequence: TGTGCCAGCAGTCAGGGGAGGGAGCAGTTCTTC. Protein sequence: CASSQGREQFF.

This clone was counted a single time. The chain couples TRBV5-1 to TRBJ2-1, with TRBD2 matching over 7 bases. Trimming removed 3 bases from V and 0 bases from J; junction bases left unmatched: 0. CDR3 length equals 14 residues. Germline V gene sequence: CDR1 SGHRS, CDR2 YFSETQ. The CDR3 DNA reads as TGCGCCAGCAGCTGGACTAGCTCCTACAATGAGCAGTTCTTC. Amino acid sequence: CASSWTSSYNEQFF.

This clone was seen a single time. This chain joins TRBV5-6 and TRBJ2-5; a weak D match, TRBD1 (5 bases). This CDR3 has 12 residues. Trimming pared 1 base from V and 4 bases from J, leaving 5 bases between. Looked up from germline, CDR1 is SGHDT and CDR2 is YYEEEE. The CDR3 is CASSLTGETQYF. CDR3 sequence (DNA): TGTGCCAGCAGCTTGACAGGAGAGACCCAGTACTTC.

The chain links TRBV4-2 to TRBJ2-5; D is ambiguous. CDR1 is LGHNA and CDR2 is YNFKEQ in the germline V gene. With 1 base removed from V and 1 base from J, the gap between germline ends came to 4 bases. The CDR3 is made up of 13 amino acids. As DNA, the CDR3 is TGTGCCAGCAGCCAAGTCGGCCAAGAGACCCAGTACTTC. This codes for CASSQVGQETQYF.

This chain joins TRBV7-3 and TRBJ2-2; D is unclear. Germline CDR1 reads SGHTA; CDR2 reads FQGTGA. The germline V and J ends were trimmed by 1 base and 1 base, with 1 base remaining between them. The CDR3 is made up of 13 amino acids. Here the CDR3 reads CASSLRNTGELFF. The CDR3 nucleotides are TGTGCCAGCAGCTTAAGGAACACCGGGGAGCTGTTTTTT.

This chain uses TRBV4-1 with TRBJ2-1; 8 nucleotides align to TRBD2. V gave up 4 bases and J gave up 3 bases; unmatched junction bases: 2. CDR1 is MGHRA and CDR2 is YSYEKL in the germline V gene. This CDR3 has 14 residues. CDR3 loop: CASSRAGGYNEQFF. CDR3 nucleotide sequence: TGCGCCAGCAGCCGTGCGGGAGGCTACAATGAGCAGTTCTTC.

As DNA, the CDR3 is TGTGCCAGCAGCGTAGAGGACAGGGGAGAGACCCAGTACTTC. Protein product: CASSVEDRGETQYF. This chain connects TRBV9 to TRBJ2-5; 9 bases are shared with TRBD1. Trimming at V came to 0 bases and at J to 4 bases, leaving 1 base not matched to a gene. The CDR3 length is 14 residues. Germline V gene lookup returns CDR1 SGDLS and CDR2 YYNGEE.

DNA of the CDR3: TGTGCCAGCAGCTACGCTAGCGGGATCTACAATGAGCAGTTCTTC. Translating it yields CASSYASGIYNEQFF. The chain employs TRBV11-2 and TRBJ2-1, with 9 bases matching TRBD2. In germline, CDR1 is SGHAT, CDR2 FQNNGV. The CDR3 has 15 amino acids. J gave up 3 bases and V 4 bases, and 4 bases lay outside the gene matches. Full variable domain (remainder filled in from reference TRBV11-2 and TRBJ2-1): EAGVAQSPRYKIIEKRQSVAFWCNPISGHATLYWYQQILGQGPKLLIQFQNNGVVDDSQLPKDRFSAERLKGVDSTLKIQPAKLEDSAVYLCASSYASGIYNEQFFGPGTRLTVL.

The chain employs TRBV6-5 and TRBJ1-5; D uncertain. CDR3 length equals 14 residues. The V end was cut by 6 bases, the J end by 5 bases, with 14 bases between. Germline values: CDR1 MNHEY, CDR2 SVGAGI. The CDR3, as DNA: TGTGCCAGCAGACCTCCCCGAGATGATCAGCCCCAGCATTTT. Amino acid sequence: CASRPPRDDQPQHF.

This clone was recorded only once. This chain joins TRBV2 and TRBJ2-4; TRBD2 matches 11 bases. The CDR3 contains 20 residues. V trimming: 6 bases; J trimming: 0 bases; junction bases outside the gene matches: 16. CDR1 and CDR2 (germline): SNHLY, FYNNEI. CDR3 DNA sequence: TGTGCCAGCAGGCCTCGAGGCGGGACTAGCGGATTTATAGCCAAAAACATTCAGTACTTC. It yields the protein CASRPRGGTSGFIAKNIQYF.

The genes are TRBV25-1 and TRBJ2-3; 10 bases match TRBD1. V lost 4 bases and J lost 4; bases outside the gene matches: 8. The CDR3 is 16 amino acids. Germline V gene data show CDR1 as MGHDK and CDR2 as SYGVNS. CDR3 residues: CASSAVTGGGSDTQYF. The CDR3 coding sequence is TGTGCCAGCAGTGCGGTGACAGGGGGCGGGTCAGATACGCAGTATTTT. The complete variable domain, with remaining parts taken from reference TRBV25-1 and TRBJ2-3, reads EADIYQTPRYLVIGTGKKITLECSQTMGHDKMYWYQQDPGMELHLIHYSYGVNSTEKGDLSSESTVSRIRTEHFPLTLESARPSHTSQYLCASSAVTGGGSDTQYFGPGTRLTVL.

This chain uses TRBV25-1 with TRBJ2-6; D uncertain. V was pared by 8 bases and J by 0 bases, with 11 bases between. This CDR3 comprises 15 residues. Germline lookup yields CDR1 MGHDK and CDR2 SYGVNS. CDR3 residues: CASQDGHSGANVLTF. The CDR3 bases are TGTGCCAGCCAAGACGGCCACTCTGGGGCCAACGTCCTGACTTTC.

This rearrangement joins TRBV28 to TRBJ2-1; 10 nucleotides match TRBD2. V shed 6 bases, J shed 7 bases, and the junction held 9 bases outside the gene matches. The germline V gene has CDR1 MDHEN and CDR2 SYDVKM. This CDR3 region has 15 residues. CDR3 coding DNA: TGTGCCAGCAGACCTGATAGCGGGAGGCGGAATGAGCAGTTCTTC. Amino acid sequence: CASRPDSGRRNEQFF.

The chain's CDR3 is CAISESRLAQDTQYF. CDR3 coding DNA: TGTGCCATCAGTGAGTCTCGACTAGCCCAAGATACGCAGTATTTT. The chain employs TRBV10-3 and TRBJ2-3; 7 positions match TRBD2. The germline gives CDR1 ENHRY, CDR2 SYGVKD. J gave up 5 bases and V 0 bases, and 5 bases lay outside the gene matches. This CDR3 region has 15 residues.

The gene calls are TRBV5-1 and TRBJ2-3, with 9 nucleotides matching TRBD2. This CDR3 comprises 14 residues. After removal of 4 bases from V and 5 bases from J, the junction contained 5 bases not matched to a gene. Germline V gives CDR1 SGHRS, CDR2 YFSETQ. The CDR3 loop reads CASSASGEGDTQYF. The DNA for the CDR3 is TGCGCCAGCAGCGCTAGCGGGGAGGGAGATACGCAGTATTTT.

Here the CDR3 reads CASSYSPGREKLFF. Here the CDR3 DNA reads TGTGCCAGCAGTTACAGCCCGGGCCGTGAAAAACTGTTTTTT. The chain recombines TRBV6-5 with TRBJ1-4; D unclear. This CDR3 contains 14 residues. CDR1 MNHEY and CDR2 SVGAGI come from the germline V gene. The ends were cut back, 2 bases at V and 7 bases at J, with 11 bases in the middle.

The gene calls are TRBV5-6 and TRBJ2-2; TRBD2 agrees at 9 bases. CDR3 size: 15 residues. J gave up 4 bases and V 0 bases, and 1 base lay outside the gene matches. Germline values: CDR1 SGHDT, CDR2 YYEEEE. The CDR3, as DNA: TGTGCCAGCAGCTTGGGCGGGAGGGCCACCGGGGAGCTGTTTTTT. Translating it yields CASSLGGRATGELFF.

The gene calls are TRBV13 and TRBJ1-1, with D tentatively TRBD1 (5 bases). V lost 4 bases and J lost 5, with 11 bases in between. CDR3 size: 13 residues. Per germline, CDR1 PRHDT and CDR2 FYEKMQ (reference sequence). CDR3 DNA: TGTGCCAGCAGCTCCTCAGGGCGGACTGAAGCTTTCTTT. Translated: CASSSSGRTEAFF.

This chain joins TRBV6-6 and TRBJ2-5; 8 bases align to TRBD2. Germline-derived CDR1 and CDR2 are MNHNY and SVGAGI (reference sequence). Losses at the gene ends were 6 bases for V and 5 bases for J; bases not matched to a gene: 11. This CDR3 comprises 15 residues. CDR3 region: CASSVSGTEDETQYF. DNA for the CDR3: TGTGCCAGCAGCGTTAGCGGGACGGAGGACGAGACCCAGTACTTC.

V and J are TRBV27 and TRBJ2-7; the D gene is possibly TRBD2 (5 bases). This CDR3 has 14 residues. The germline CDR1 and CDR2 sequences are MNHEY and SMNVEV (reference sequence). V lost 5 bases, J lost 0 bases, and 11 bases lay in between. The CDR3 nucleotides read TGTGCCAGCAGTCAGCTAGCCAGCTCCTACGAGCAGTACTTC. This sequence encodes CASSQLASSYEQYF.

This sequence joins TRBV4-2 and TRBJ1-1, with D possibly TRBD1 on 5 matching bases. CDR3 length: 17 amino acids. Germline V gives CDR1 LGHNA, CDR2 YNFKEQ. V gave up 0 bases and J gave up 7 bases, with 21 bases separating them. The CDR3 nucleotides read TGTGCCAGCAGCCAAGAGACTGAGTTAACAGGTAAACATGAAGCTTTCTTT. It yields the protein CASSQETELTGKHEAFF.